The clone carrying this T cell receptor beta chain was seen at least ten times. What it recognizes is unknown. One base away lies a much larger clone, so this may be a sequencing read error. This sample was included in a study of T cells in Graves' hyperthyroidism and ophthalmopathy. Turning to the study itself: At the time of initial diagnosis and before any treatment, peripheral blood was collected.

RNA transcripts were the template for amplifying TCR beta CDR3 regions. Carried out on the TCR CDR3, a first-round RT-PCR used the HTBI primer set. TCRdb reprocessed the multiplex PCR reads with MiXCR, giving one entry per CDR3 protein. The table has about 420,000 distinct CDR3 sequences, less than 20% seen once. CDR1 is SEHNR, CDR2 FQNEAQ, per germline (reference sequence). Trimming stripped 1 base from V and 9 bases from J, with 7 bases between. The CDR3 length is 12 residues. Findings and caveats of the study: Also found in blood were most expanded thyroid clonotypes above 0.001.

Out of 10 ml of fresh peripheral blood came the PBMCs. The V and J genes are TRBV7-9 and TRBJ2-1; either TRBD1 or TRBD2 may fit D (5 bases each). The material sequenced was blood. The clonotype comes from a woman younger than 35 with Graves' hyperthyroidism. The CDR3 sequence: CASSLGGIEQFF. CDR3 DNA: TGTGCCAGCAGCTTAGGGGGGATTGAGCAGTTCTTC.